Included here is one T cell receptor (beta chain) sequence, with context. No antigen is known for it. These data come from a study of post-analysis software for immune sequencing data. Looking at the study overall: Courses of disease covered relapsing-remitting, secondary progressive and progressive-relapsing multiple sclerosis.

Researchers reported that TCR beta cDNA libraries carried unique molecular identifiers. TCRdb re-derived calls from the PCR reads in MiXCR, one entry per CDR3 protein. This sample has about 560,000 distinct CDR3 sequences, with around 40% found just once. Study-level results: The study found TRBV5-6, TRBV5-1 and TRBV20-1 among five or six TRBV segments more frequent in patients than controls.

The germline V gene has CDR1 MNHEY and CDR2 SVGAGI. The CDR3 covers 17 residues. The trim removed 0 bases at V and 5 bases at J, leaving 8 bases unmatched. The V and J genes are TRBV6-5 and TRBJ1-2; TRBD1 aligns across 11 bases. The source material was blood. This TCR was sampled from a girl aged 10 to 17 with multiple sclerosis. DNA of the CDR3: TGTGCCAGCAGTTACTCGGGTCTTGGGACAGGGGGATATGGCTACACCTTC. This gives the protein CASSYSGLGTGGYGYTF.